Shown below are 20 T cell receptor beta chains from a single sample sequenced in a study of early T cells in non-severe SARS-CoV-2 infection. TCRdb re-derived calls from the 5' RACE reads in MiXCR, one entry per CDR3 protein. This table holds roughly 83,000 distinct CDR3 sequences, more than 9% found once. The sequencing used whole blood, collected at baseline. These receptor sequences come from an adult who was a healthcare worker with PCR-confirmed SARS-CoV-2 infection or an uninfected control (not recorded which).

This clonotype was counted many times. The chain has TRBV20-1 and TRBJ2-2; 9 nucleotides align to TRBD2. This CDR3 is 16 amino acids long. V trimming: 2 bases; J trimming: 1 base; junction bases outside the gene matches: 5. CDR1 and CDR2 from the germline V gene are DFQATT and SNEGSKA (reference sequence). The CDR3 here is CSARPLLAGNTGELFF. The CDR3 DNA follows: TGCAGTGCTAGACCGCTACTAGCGGGGAACACCGGGGAGCTGTTTTTT.

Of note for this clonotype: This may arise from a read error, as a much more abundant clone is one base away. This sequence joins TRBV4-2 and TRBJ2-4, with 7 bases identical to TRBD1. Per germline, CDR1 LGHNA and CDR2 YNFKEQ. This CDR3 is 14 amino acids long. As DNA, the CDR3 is TGTGCCAGCAGCCGAGCACAGGGGAAAAGCATTCAGTACTTC. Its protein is CASSRAQGKSIQYF.

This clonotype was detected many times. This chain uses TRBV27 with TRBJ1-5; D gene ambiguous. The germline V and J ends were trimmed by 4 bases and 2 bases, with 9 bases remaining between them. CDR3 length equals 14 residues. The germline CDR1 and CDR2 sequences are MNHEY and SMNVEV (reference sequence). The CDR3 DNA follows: TGTGCCAGCAGTTCCCCCGACGGCAATCAGCCCCAGCATTTT. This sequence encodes CASSSPDGNQPQHF.

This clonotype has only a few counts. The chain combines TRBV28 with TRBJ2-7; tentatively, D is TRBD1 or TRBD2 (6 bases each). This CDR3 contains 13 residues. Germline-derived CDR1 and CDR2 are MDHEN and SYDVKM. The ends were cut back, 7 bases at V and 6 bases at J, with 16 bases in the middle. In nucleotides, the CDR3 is TGTGCCAGCACCCCCTCACAGGGAGGCGAGCAGTACTTC. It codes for CASTPSQGGEQYF.

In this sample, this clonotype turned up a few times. The chain's CDR3 is CASSLVLSGANVLTF. In nucleotides, the CDR3 is TGCGCCAGCAGCTTGGTCCTGTCTGGGGCCAACGTCCTGACTTTC. V gene TRBV5-1 combines with J gene TRBJ2-6; D unclear. Germline V gives CDR1 SGHRS, CDR2 YFSETQ. CDR3 size: 15 residues. The V end was cut by 0 bases, the J end by 1 base, with 5 bases between.

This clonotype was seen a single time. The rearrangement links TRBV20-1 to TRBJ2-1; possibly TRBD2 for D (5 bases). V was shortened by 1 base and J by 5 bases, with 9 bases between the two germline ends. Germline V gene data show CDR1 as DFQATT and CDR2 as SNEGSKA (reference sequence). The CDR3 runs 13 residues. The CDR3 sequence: CSARGGWDNEQFF. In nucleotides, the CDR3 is TGCAGTGCTAGAGGAGGGTGGGACAATGAGCAGTTCTTC.

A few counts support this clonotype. The CDR3 reads CASSEAWQTGELFF. DNA of the CDR3: TGTGCCAGCAGTGAAGCCTGGCAGACCGGGGAGCTGTTTTTT. The chain uses TRBV6-1 and TRBJ2-2; D gene ambiguous. V was clipped by 0 bases and J by 5 bases, with 7 bases between them. The length of the CDR3 is 14 residues. The germline CDR1 and CDR2 sequences are MNHNS and SASEGT.

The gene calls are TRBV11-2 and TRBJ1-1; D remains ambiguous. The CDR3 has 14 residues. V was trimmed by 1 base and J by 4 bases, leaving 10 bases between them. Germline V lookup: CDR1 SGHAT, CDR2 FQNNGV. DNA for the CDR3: TGTGCCAGCAGCTTAGTTCTGGGGTCCACTGAAGCTTTCTTT. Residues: CASSLVLGSTEAFF. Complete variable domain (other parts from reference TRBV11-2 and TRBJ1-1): EAGVAQSPRYKIIEKRQSVAFWCNPISGHATLYWYQQILGQGPKLLIQFQNNGVVDDSQLPKDRFSAERLKGVDSTLKIQPAKLEDSAVYLCASSLVLGSTEAFFGQGTRLTVV.

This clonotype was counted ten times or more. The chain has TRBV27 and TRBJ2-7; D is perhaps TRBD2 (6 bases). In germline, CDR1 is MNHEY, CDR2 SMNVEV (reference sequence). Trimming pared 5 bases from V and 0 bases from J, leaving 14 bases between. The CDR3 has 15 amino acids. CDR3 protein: CASSKLALSSYEQYF. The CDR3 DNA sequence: TGTGCCAGCAGTAAACTAGCTTTAAGCTCCTACGAGCAGTACTTC.

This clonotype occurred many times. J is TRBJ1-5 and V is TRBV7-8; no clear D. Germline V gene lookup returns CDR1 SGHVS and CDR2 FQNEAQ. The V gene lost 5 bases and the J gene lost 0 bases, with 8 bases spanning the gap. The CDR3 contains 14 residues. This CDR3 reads CASSRHSSNQPQHF. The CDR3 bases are TGTGCCAGCAGCCGACACAGTAGCAATCAGCCCCAGCATTTT.

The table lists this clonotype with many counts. CDR3 coding DNA: TGTGCCAGCAGTTTGGCTAGCGGGAGCTCCTACGAGCAGTACTTC. It specifies CASSLASGSSYEQYF. The chain uses TRBV12-3 or TRBV12-4 and TRBJ2-7; 10 bases align to TRBD2. Trimming removed 3 bases from V and 0 bases from J; junction bases left unmatched: 2. CDR3 length: 15 residues.

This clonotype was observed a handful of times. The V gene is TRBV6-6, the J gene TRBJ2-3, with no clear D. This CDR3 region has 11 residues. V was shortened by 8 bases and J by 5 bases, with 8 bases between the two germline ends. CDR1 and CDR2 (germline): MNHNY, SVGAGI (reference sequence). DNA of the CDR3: TGTGCCAGCCATCATGGAGATACGCAGTATTTT. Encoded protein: CASHHGDTQYF.

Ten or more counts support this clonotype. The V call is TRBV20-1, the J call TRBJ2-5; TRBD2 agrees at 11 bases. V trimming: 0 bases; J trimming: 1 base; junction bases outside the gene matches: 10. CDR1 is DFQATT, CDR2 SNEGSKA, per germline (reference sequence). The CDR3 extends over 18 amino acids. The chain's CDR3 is CSARDLARLAGTQETQYF. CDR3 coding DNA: TGCAGTGCTAGAGATCTGGCGCGACTAGCGGGAACCCAAGAGACCCAGTACTTC.

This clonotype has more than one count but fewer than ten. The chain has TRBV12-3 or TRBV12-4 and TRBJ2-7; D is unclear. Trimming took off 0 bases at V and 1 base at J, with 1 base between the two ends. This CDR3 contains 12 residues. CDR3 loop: CASSLASYEQYF. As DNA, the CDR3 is TGTGCCAGCAGTTTAGCGTCCTACGAGCAGTACTTC.

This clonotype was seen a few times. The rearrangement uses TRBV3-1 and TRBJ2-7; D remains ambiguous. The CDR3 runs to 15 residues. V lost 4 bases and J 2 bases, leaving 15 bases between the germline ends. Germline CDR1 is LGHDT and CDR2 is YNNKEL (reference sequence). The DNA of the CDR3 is TGTGCCAGCAGCCCCGGAGTAGTGCAACCCTACGAGCAGTACTTC. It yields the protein CASSPGVVQPYEQYF.

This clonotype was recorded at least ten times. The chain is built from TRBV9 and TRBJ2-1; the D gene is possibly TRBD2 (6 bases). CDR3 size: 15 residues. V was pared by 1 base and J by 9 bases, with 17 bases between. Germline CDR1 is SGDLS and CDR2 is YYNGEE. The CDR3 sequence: CASSVTAGRAGEQFF. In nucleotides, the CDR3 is TGTGCCAGCAGCGTAACGGCGGGGCGAGCCGGTGAGCAGTTCTTC.

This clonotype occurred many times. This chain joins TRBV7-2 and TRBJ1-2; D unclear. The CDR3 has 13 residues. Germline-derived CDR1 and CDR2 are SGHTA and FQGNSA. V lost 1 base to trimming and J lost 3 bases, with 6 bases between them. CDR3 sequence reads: CASSLDAYYGYTF. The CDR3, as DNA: TGTGCCAGCAGCTTAGATGCGTACTATGGCTACACCTTC.

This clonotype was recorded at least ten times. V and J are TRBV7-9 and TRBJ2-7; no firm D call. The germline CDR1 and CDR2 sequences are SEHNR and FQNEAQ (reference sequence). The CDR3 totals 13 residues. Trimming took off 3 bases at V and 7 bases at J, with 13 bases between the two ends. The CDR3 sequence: CASSLDGSGEQYF. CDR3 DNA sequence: TGTGCCAGCAGCTTGGATGGATCCGGGGAGCAGTACTTC.

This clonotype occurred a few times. The CDR3 is CASSDAGGWTDTQYF. The DNA of the CDR3 is TGCGCCAGCAGTGATGCGGGAGGATGGACAGATACGCAGTATTTT. The genes are TRBV10-1 and TRBJ2-3, with 8 positions matching TRBD2. V was pared by 3 bases and J by 3 bases, with 5 bases of the junction left unmatched. The CDR3 contains 15 residues. Germline loops: CDR1 WNHNN, CDR2 SYGVQD (reference sequence).

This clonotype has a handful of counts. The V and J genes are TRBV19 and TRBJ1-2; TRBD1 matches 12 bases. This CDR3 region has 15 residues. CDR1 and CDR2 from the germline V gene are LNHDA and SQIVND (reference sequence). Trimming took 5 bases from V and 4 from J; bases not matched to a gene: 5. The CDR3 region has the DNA TGTGCCAGTAGTCCGGGGACAGGGGGCGTCTATGGCTACACCTTC. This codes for CASSPGTGGVYGYTF.